The sequence of this T cell receptor (beta chain) was determined in a study of shared clonotypes between healthy human individuals. The study, taken as a whole, reports: The diversity represented, both genetic and in exposure history, was limited by few donors.

In its sample, this clone was seen a few times. Its specificity is unknown. This sample includes further DNA sequences coding for the same CDR3. HIV-negative, healthy adults without recent acute infections or vaccinations were the donors. Splitting of CD4+ cells produced CD45RA+ naive and CD45RA-negative memory subsets. Evenly divided among several immunoSEQ plates was the genomic DNA of each subset. Assay used: immunoSEQ multiplex PCR; TCRdb lists only in-frame clones, some missing. The sample consists of some 660,000 clones, around 73% of them appearing once. With 4 bases removed from V and 0 bases from J, the gap between germline ends came to 11 bases. Per germline, CDR1 SGHRS and CDR2 YFSETQ. The CDR3 spans 15 residues.

The sequence derives from a woman in her twenties or thirties in good health. The chain couples TRBV5-1 to TRBJ2-1, with a possible D match to TRBD1 (6 bases). The sequencing input was memory CD4+ T cells sorted from blood. Stated subset: CD45RA-negative fraction. The CDR3 here is CASSLDRSSYNEQFF. CDR3 coding DNA: TGCGCCAGCAGCCTAGACAGGAGCTCCTACAATGAGCAGTTCTTC.